This T cell receptor (beta chain) emerged from a study of beta chain features in type 1 diabetes. The whole isolated RNA underwent reverse transcription, so sequencing captured expressed TCRB transcripts. Method: immunoSEQ multiplex PCR; TCRdb's copy keeps in-frame clones and lacks some. The repertoire includes about 130,000 clones, about 8.7% of them detected once, and 0.6% to 0.85% sits in the top ten. V was pared by 3 bases and J by 4 bases, with 14 bases between. This CDR3 comprises 15 residues. From germline, CDR1 is KGHSH and CDR2 LQKENI. The genes are TRBV18 and TRBJ2-3, with D tentatively TRBD1 (6 bases). This receptor was identified in a young man in good health. The sample comprised central memory CD4+ T cells from blood. This CDR3 reads CASSPSSQGADTQYF. In DNA form, the CDR3 reads TGTGCCAGCTCACCTTCTTCACAGGGCGCAGATACGCAGTATTTT.